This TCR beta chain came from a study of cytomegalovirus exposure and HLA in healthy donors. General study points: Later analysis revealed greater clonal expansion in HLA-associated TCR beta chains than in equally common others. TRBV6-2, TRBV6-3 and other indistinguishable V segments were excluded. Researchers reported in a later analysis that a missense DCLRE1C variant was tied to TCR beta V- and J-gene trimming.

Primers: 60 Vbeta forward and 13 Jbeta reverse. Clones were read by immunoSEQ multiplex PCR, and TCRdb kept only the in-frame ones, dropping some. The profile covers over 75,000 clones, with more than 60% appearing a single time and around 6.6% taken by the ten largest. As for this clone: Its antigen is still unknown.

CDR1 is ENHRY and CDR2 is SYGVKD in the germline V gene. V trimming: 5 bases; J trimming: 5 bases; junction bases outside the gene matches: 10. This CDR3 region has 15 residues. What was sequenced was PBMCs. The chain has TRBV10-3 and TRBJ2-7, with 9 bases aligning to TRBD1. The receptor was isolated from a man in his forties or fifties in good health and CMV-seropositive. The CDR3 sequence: CAISLRSGTGNEQYF. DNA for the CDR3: TGTGCCATCAGTCTAAGATCCGGGACAGGGAACGAGCAGTACTTC.